The present TCR beta chain was sequenced within a study of blood T cells in healthy people across ages. A second about 6 to 12 cycle PCR used barcoded and J-beta primers. TCRdb re-analysed the 5' RACE reads in MiXCR, keeping a single row per CDR3 protein. The sample carries approximately 730,000 distinct CDR3 sequences, about 55% recorded once. Germline V gene lookup returns CDR1 KGHDR and CDR2 SFDVKD. This CDR3 spans 15 amino acids. This chain connects TRBV24-1 to TRBJ2-7, with 10 bases matching TRBD1. The DNA matches TRBJ2-5 better at its end, which makes the J call doubtful. This TCR derives from an elderly man in good health. What was sequenced was blood. The DNA for the CDR3 is TGTGCCACCAGTGACCGGACAGGGGGAGAAGAGACCCAGTACTTC. Protein product: CATSDRTGGEETQYF.